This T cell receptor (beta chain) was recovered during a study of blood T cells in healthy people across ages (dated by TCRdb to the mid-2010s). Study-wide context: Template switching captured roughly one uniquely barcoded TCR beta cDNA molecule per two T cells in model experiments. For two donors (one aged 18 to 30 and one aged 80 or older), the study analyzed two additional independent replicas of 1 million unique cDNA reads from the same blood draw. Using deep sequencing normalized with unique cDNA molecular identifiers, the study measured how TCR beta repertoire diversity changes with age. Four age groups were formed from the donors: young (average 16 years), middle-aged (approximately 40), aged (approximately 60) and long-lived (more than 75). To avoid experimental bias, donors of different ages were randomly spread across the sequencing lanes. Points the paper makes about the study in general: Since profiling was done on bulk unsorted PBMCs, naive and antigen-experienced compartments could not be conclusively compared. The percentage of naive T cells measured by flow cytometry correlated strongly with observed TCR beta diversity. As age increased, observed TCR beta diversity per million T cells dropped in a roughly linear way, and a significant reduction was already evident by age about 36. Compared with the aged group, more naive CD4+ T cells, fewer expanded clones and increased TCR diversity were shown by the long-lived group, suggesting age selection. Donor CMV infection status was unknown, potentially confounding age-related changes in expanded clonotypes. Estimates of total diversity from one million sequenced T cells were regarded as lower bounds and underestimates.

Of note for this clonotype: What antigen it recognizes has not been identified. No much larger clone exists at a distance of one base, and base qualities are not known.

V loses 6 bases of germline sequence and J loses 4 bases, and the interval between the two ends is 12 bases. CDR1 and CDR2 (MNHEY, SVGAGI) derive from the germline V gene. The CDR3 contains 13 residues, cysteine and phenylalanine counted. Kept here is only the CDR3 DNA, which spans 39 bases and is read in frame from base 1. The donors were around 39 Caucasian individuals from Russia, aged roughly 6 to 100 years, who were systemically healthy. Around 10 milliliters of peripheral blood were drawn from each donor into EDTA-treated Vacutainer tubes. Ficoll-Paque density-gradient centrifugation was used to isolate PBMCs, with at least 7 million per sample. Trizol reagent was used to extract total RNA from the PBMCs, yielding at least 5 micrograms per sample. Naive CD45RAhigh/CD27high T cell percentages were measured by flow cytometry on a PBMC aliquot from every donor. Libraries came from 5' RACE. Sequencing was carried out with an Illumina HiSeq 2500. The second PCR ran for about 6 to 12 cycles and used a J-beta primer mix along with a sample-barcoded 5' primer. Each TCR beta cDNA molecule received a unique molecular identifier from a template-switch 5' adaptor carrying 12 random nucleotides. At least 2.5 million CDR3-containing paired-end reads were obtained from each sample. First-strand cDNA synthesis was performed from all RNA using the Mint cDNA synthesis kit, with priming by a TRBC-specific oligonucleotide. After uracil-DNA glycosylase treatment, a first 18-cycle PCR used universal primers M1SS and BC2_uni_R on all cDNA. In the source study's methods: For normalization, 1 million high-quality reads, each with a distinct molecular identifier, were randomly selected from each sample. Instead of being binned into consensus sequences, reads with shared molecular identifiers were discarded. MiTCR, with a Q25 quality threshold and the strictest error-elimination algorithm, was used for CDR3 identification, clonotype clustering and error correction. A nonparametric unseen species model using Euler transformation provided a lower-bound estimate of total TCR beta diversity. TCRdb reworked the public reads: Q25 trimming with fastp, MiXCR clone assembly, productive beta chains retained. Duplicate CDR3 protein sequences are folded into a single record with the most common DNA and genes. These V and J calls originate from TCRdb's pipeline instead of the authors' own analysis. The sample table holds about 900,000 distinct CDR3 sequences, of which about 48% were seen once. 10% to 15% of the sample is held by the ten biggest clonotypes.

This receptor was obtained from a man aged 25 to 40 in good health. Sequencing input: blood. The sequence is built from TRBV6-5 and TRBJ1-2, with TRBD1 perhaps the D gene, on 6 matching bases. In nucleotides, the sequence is TGTGCCAGCAGACTTCAGGGGAGCTATGGCTACACCTTC. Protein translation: CASRLQGSYGYTF.